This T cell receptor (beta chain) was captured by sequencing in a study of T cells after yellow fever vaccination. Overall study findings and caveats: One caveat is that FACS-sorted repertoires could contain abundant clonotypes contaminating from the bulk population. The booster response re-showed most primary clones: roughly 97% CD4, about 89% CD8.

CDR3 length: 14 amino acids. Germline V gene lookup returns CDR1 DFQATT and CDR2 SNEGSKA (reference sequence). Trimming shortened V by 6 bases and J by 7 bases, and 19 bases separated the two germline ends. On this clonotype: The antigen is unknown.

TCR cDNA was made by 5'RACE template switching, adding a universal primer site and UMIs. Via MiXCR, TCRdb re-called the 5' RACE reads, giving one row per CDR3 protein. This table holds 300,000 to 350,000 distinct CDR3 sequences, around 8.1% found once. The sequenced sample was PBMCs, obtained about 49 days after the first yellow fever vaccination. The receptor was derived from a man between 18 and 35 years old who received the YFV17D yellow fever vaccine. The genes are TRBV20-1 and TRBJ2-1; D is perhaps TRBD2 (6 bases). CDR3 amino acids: CSASGGYLGNEQFF. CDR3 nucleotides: TGCAGTGCCAGTGGGGGGTACTTGGGGAATGAGCAGTTCTTC.